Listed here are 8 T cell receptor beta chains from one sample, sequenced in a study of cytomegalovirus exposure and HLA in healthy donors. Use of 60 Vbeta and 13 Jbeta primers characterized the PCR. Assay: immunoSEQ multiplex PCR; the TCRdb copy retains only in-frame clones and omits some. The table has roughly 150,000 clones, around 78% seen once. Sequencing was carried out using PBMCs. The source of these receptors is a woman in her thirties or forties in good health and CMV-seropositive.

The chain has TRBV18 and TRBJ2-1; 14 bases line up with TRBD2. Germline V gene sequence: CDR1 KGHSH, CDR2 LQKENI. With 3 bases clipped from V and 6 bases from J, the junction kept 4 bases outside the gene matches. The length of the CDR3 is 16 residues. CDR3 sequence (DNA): TGTGCCAGCTCACCTACCGGACTAGCGGGGGGCAATGAGCAGTTCTTC. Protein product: CASSPTGLAGGNEQFF.

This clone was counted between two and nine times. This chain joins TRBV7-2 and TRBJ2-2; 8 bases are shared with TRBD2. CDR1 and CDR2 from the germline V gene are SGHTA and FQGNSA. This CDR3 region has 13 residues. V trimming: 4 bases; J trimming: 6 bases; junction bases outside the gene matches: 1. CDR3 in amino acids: CASSSGLAGELFF. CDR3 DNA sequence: TGTGCCAGCAGCTCGGGACTAGCCGGGGAGCTGTTTTTT.

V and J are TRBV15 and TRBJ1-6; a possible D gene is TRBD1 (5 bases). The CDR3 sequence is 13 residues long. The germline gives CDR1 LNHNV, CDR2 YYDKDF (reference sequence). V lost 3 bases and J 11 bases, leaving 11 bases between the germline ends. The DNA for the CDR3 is TGTGCCACCAGCAGCTCCAGGGCGGCACCCCTCCACTTT. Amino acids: CATSSSRAAPLHF.

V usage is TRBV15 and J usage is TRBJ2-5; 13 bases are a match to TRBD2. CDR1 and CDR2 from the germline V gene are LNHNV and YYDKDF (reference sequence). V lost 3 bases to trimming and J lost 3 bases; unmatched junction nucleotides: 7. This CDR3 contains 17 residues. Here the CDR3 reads CATSRGPGTSGEETQYF. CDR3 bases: TGTGCCACCAGCAGGGGGCCCGGGACTAGCGGGGAAGAGACCCAGTACTTC.

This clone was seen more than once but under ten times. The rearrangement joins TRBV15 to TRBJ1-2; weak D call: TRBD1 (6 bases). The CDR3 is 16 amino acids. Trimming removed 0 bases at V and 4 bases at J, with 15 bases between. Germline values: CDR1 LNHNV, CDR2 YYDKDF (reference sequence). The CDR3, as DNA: TGTGCCACCAGCAGAGATGATGGGGGCCTAAGCTATGGCTACACCTTC. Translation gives CATSRDDGGLSYGYTF.

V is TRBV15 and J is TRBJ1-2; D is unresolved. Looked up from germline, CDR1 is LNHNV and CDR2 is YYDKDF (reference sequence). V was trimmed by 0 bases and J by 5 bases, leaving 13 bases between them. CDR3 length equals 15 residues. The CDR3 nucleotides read TGTGCCACCAGCAGAGATCCGGGAACCGAATATGGCTACACCTTC. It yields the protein CATSRDPGTEYGYTF. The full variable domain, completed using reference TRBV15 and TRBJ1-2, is DAMVIQNPRYQVTQFGKPVTLSCSQTLNHNVMYWYQQKSSQAPKLLFHYYDKDFNNEADTPDNFQSRRPNTSFCFLDIRSPGLGDTAMYLCATSRDPGTEYGYTFGSGTRLTVV.

In DNA form, the CDR3 reads TGCAGCGTTGACAGGGGGAGCACAGATACGCAGTATTTT. It specifies CSVDRGSTDTQYF. This chain connects TRBV29-1 to TRBJ2-3; 7 nucleotides agree with TRBD1. Trimming cost V 3 bases and J 0 bases; bases outside gene matches: 0. This CDR3 is 13 amino acids long. Per the germline V gene, CDR1 is SQVTM and CDR2 is ANQGSEA.

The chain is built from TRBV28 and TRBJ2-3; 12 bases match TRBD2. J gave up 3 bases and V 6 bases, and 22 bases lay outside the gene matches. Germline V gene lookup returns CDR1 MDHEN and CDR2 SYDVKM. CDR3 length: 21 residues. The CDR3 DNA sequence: TGTGCCAGCAGACCAACCCGTCGGACTAGCGGGATTAGTGGCGTTACAGATACGCAGTATTTT. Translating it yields CASRPTRRTSGISGVTDTQYF.